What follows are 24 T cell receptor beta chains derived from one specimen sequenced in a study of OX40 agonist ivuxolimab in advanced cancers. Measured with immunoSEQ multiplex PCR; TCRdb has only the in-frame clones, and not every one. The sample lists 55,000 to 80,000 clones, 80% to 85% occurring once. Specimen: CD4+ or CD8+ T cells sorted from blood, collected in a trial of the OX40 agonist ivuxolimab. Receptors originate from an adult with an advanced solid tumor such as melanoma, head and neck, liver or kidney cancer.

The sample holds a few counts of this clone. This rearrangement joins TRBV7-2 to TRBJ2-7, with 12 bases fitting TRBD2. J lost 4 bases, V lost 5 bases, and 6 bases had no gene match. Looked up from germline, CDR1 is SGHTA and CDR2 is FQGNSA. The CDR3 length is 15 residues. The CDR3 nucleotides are TGTGCCAGCAGCCCACTAGCGGGAGGAGGGTACGAGCAGTACTTC. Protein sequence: CASSPLAGGGYEQYF.

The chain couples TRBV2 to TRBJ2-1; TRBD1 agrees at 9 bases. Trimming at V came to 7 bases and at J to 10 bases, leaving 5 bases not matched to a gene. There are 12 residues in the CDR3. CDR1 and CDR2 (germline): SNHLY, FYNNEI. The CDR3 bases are TGTGCCAGCACGGACAGGGGCGGCGAGCAGTTCTTC. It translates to CASTDRGGEQFF.

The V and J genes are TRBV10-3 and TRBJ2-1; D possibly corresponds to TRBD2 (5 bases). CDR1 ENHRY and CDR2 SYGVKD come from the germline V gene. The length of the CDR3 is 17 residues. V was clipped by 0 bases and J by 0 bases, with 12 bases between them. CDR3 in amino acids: CAISESGRPSSYNEQFF. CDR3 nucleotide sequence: TGTGCCATCAGTGAGTCGGGGAGACCCAGCTCCTACAATGAGCAGTTCTTC.

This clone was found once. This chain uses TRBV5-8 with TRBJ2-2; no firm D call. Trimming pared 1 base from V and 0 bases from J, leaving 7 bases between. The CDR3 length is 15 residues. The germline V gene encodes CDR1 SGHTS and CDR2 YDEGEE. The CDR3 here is CASSLLGTNTGELFF. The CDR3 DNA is TGTGCCAGCAGCTTGTTAGGGACGAACACCGGGGAGCTGTTTTTT.

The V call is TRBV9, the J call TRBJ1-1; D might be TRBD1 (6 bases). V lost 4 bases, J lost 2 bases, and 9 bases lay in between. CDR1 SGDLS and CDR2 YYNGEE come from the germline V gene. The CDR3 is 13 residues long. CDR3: CASSRGGNTEAFF. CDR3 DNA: TGTGCCAGCAGCAGAGGGGGAAACACTGAAGCTTTCTTT.

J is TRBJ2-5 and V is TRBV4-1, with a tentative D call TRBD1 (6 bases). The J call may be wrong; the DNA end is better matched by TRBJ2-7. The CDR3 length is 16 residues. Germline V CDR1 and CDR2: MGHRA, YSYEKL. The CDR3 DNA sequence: TGCGCCAGCAGCCTCCAGGGGACGGAAGATTCCTACGAGCAGTACTTC. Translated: CASSLQGTEDSYEQYF.

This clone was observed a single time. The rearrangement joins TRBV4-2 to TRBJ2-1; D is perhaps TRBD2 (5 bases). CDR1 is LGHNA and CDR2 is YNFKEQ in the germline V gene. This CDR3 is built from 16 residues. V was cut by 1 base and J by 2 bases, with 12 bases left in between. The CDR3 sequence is CASSQVGRAAYNEQFF. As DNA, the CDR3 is TGTGCCAGCAGCCAAGTGGGGAGAGCCGCCTACAATGAGCAGTTCTTC.

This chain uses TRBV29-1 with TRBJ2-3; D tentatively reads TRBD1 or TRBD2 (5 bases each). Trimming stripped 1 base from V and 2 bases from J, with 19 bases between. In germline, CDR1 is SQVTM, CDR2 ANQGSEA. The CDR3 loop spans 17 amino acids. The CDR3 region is CSVEGAGRGAITDTQYF. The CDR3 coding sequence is TGCAGCGTTGAAGGCGCCGGACGAGGGGCCATCACAGATACGCAGTATTTT.

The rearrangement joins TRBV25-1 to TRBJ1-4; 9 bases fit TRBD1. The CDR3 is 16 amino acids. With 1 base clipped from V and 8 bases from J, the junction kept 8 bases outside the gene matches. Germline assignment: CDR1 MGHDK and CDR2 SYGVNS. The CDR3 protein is CASSEWGTGKREKLFF. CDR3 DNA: TGTGCCAGCAGTGAATGGGGGACAGGGAAAAGGGAAAAACTGTTTTTT.

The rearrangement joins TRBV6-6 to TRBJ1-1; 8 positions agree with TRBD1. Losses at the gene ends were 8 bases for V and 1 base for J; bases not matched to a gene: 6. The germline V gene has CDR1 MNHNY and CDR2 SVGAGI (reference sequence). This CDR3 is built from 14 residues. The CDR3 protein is CASGQGAGNTEAFF. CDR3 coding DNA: TGTGCCAGCGGACAGGGAGCAGGGAACACTGAAGCTTTCTTT.

Here the CDR3 reads CASNASPGQHTEAFF. The CDR3 bases are TGCGCCAGCAACGCGTCACCGGGACAGCACACTGAAGCTTTCTTT. This rearrangement joins TRBV5-1 to TRBJ1-1; 7 bases align to TRBD1. The CDR3 loop spans 15 amino acids. J lost 3 bases, V lost 6 bases, and 11 bases had no gene match. Germline CDR1 is SGHRS and CDR2 is YFSETQ.

In DNA, the CDR3 is TGTGCCTGGAGTCCCGGGACTGCCTACACCTTC. It translates to CAWSPGTAYTF. The chain employs TRBV30 and TRBJ1-2; possible D gene TRBD1, 5 bases. V gave up 2 bases and J gave up 10 bases, with 11 bases separating them. The CDR3 contains 11 residues. Germline CDR1 is GTSNPN and CDR2 is SVGIG (reference sequence). Full variable domain (missing parts from reference TRBV30 and TRBJ1-2): SQTIHQWPATLVQPVGSPLSLECTVEGTSNPNLYWYRQAAGRGLQLLFYSVGIGQISSEVPQNLSASRPQDRQFILSSKKLLLSDSGFYLCAWSPGTAYTFGSGTRLTVV.

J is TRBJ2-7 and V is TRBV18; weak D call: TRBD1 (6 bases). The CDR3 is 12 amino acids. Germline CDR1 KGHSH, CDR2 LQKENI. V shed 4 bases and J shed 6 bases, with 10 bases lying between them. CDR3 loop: CASSLQGGEQYF. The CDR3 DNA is TGTGCCAGCTCACTTCAAGGGGGCGAGCAGTACTTC.

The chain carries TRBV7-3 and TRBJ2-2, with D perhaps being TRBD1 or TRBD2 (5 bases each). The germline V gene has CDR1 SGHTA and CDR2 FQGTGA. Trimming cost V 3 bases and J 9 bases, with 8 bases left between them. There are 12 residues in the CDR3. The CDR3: CASSLGTRELFF. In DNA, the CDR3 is TGTGCCAGCAGCTTGGGGACCCGGGAGCTGTTTTTT.

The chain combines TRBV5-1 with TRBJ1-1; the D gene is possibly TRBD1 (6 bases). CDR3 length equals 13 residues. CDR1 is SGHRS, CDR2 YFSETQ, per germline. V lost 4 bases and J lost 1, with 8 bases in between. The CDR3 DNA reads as TGCGCCAGCAGCACACAGGGGAACACTGAAGCTTTCTTT. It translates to CASSTQGNTEAFF. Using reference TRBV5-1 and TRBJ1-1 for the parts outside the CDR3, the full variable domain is KAGVTQTPRYLIKTRGQQVTLSCSPISGHRSVSWYQQTPGQGLQFLFEYFSETQRNKGNFPGRFSGRQFSNSRSEMNVSTLELGDSALYLCASSTQGNTEAFFGQGTRLTVV.

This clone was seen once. The DNA of the CDR3 is TGTGCCAGCAGTTCGGACAGGGGACCCAATCAGCCCCAGCATTTT. Encoded protein: CASSSDRGPNQPQHF. This chain connects TRBV27 to TRBJ1-5, with 9 positions matching TRBD1. Losses at the gene ends were 4 bases for V and 3 bases for J; bases not matched to a gene: 4. Germline-derived CDR1 and CDR2 are MNHEY and SMNVEV (reference sequence). This CDR3 is built from 15 residues.

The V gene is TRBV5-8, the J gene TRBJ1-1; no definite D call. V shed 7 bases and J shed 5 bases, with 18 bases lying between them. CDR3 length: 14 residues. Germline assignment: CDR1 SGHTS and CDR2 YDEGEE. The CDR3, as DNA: TGTGCCAGCCCGGGTTGGAGTCCGAGGACTGAAGCTTTCTTT. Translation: CASPGWSPRTEAFF. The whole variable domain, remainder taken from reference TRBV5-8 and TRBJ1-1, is EAGVTQSPTHLIKTRGQQATLRCSPISGHTSVYWYQQALGLGLQFLLWYDEGEERNRGNFPPRFSGRQFPNYSSELNVNALELEDSALYLCASPGWSPRTEAFFGQGTRLTVV.

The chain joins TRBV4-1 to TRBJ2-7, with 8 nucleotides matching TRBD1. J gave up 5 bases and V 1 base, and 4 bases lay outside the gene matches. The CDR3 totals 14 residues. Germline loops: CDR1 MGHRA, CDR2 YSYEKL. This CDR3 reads CASSQADRDDEQYF. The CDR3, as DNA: TGCGCCAGCAGCCAAGCGGACAGGGATGACGAGCAGTACTTC.

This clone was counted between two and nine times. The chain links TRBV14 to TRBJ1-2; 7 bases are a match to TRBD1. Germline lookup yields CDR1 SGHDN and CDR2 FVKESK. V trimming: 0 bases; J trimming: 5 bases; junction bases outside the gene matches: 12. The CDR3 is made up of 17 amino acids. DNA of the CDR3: TGTGCCAGCAGCCAAGATCTCAGTGGACAGGCCCGGTATGGCTACACCTTC. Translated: CASSQDLSGQARYGYTF.

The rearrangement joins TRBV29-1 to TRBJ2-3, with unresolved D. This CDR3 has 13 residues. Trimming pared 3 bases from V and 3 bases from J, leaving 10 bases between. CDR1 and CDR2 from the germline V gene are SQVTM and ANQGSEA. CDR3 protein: CSVEAHSTDTQYF. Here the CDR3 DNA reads TGCAGCGTTGAGGCCCACTCGACAGATACGCAGTATTTT.

CDR3 amino acids: CASRVIGFTDTQYF. The DNA of the CDR3 is TGTGCCAGCAGGGTGATAGGGTTTACAGATACGCAGTATTTT. This chain links TRBV27 with TRBJ2-3; the D is unclear. This CDR3 has 14 residues. The ends were cut back, 6 bases at V and 3 bases at J, with 13 bases in the middle. The germline V gene encodes CDR1 MNHEY and CDR2 SMNVEV (reference sequence).

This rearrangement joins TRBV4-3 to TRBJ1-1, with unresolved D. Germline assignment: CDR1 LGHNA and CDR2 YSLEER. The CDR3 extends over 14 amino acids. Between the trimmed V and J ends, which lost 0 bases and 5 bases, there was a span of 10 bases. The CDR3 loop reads CASSQEYGRTEAFF. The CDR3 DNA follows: TGCGCCAGCAGCCAAGAGTATGGGAGGACTGAAGCTTTCTTT.

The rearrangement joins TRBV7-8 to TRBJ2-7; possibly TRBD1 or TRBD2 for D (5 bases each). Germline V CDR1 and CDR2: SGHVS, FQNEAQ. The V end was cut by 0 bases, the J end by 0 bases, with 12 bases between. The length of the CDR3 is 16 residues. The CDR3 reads CASSLAVEGTSYEQYF. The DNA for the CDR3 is TGTGCCAGCAGCTTAGCGGTTGAAGGGACCTCCTACGAGCAGTACTTC. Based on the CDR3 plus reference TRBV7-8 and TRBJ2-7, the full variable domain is GAGVSQSPRYKVAKRGQDVALRCDPISGHVSLFWYQQALGQGPEFLTYFQNEAQLDKSGLPSDRFFAERPEGSVSTLKIQRTQQEDSAVYLCASSLAVEGTSYEQYFGPGTRLTVT.

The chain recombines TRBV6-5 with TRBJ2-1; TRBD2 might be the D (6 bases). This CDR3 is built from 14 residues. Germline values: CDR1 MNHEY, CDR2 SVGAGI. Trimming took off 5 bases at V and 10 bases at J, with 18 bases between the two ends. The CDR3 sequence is CASSQTSAVVEQFF. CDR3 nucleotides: TGTGCCAGCAGTCAGACTAGTGCGGTCGTGGAGCAGTTCTTC.